These T cell receptor beta chains were read from a single sample in a study of identical twins. TCRdb ran MiXCR on the 5' RACE reads and lists one entry per CDR3 protein. The sample lists approximately 670,000 distinct CDR3 sequences; approximately 6.1% were seen once. Sequencing was performed on naive T cells sorted from blood. Receptors originate from a man between 18 and 35 years old in good health. CDR3s include the opening cysteine and the closing phenylalanine or tryptophan. A D gene is named only where the DNA matches it firmly. Expanded clones get a size class; other rows say once, few or many, or leave the size out.

>14|TRBD1|TRBJ2-7|TRBV28|-
CASKRTGQPYEQYF
TGTGCCAGCAAAAGAACGGGACAGCCCTACGAGCAGTACTTC
>14|-|TRBJ2-5|TRBV11-2|many
CASSPPGIGETQYF
TGTGCCAGCAGCCCGCCGGGTATTGGGGAGACCCAGTACTTC
>11|-|TRBJ2-1|TRBV6-2/TRBV6-3|-
CASGVGSGISF
-
>14|-|TRBJ2-1|TRBV29-1|many
CSVGGGEHYNEQFF
TGCAGCGTCGGAGGGGGCGAACACTACAATGAGCAGTTCTTC
>21|TRBD2|TRBJ2-7|TRBV9|-
CASSRQLGIGTSGRAGSEQYF
TGTGCCAGCAGCCGACAATTGGGGATCGGGACTAGCGGGAGGGCCGGGAGCGAGCAGTACTTC
>16|-|TRBJ1-6|TRBV5-1|many
CASSLVTVNGNSPLHF
TGCGCCAGCAGCTTGGTGACAGTTAACGGCAATTCACCCCTCCACTTT
>15|TRBD2|TRBJ2-5|TRBV12-3/TRBV12-4|few
CASSLGGSGLETQYF
TGTGCCAGCAGTTTGGGCGGGAGTGGTTTAGAGACCCAGTACTTC
>16|TRBD2|TRBJ2-1|TRBV15|-
CATSPLGTSGPNEQFF
TGTGCCACCAGCCCGCTTGGGACTAGCGGGCCTAATGAGCAGTTCTTC
>16|-|TRBJ2-7|TRBV7-2|many
CASSPTSTLSSYEQYF
TGTGCCAGCAGCCCTACTAGTACCCTGAGCTCCTACGAGCAGTACTTC
>15|-|TRBJ1-5|TRBV27|-
CASSSRGFRNQPQHF
TGTGCCAGCAGTTCAAGGGGTTTTCGGAATCAGCCCCAGCATTTT
>16|TRBD2|TRBJ2-1|TRBV19|-
CASSISSGRASHEQFF
TGTGCCAGTAGTATATCTAGCGGGAGGGCCTCCCATGAGCAGTTCTTC
>15|-|TRBJ2-7|TRBV20-1|many
CSARDKRVPTYEQYF
TGCAGTGCTAGAGATAAGCGGGTGCCAACCTACGAGCAGTACTTC
>15|-|TRBJ1-5|TRBV15|few
CATSREPGGNQPQHF
TGTGCCACCAGCAGAGAGCCAGGGGGCAATCAGCCCCAGCATTTT
>12|-|TRBJ2-2|TRBV29-1|many
CSVIQDTGELFF
TGCAGCGTCATCCAAGATACCGGGGAGCTGTTTTTT
>15|-|TRBJ2-3|TRBV20-1|many
CSARAGSLGPDTQYF
TGCAGTGCTAGGGCCGGGAGCCTCGGGCCAGATACGCAGTATTTT
>16|-|TRBJ2-2|TRBV3-1|-
CASSQSDRSHTGELFF
TGTGCCAGCAGCCAATCGGACCGCTCCCACACCGGGGAGCTGTTTTTT
>17|-|TRBJ2-2|TRBV7-9|many
CASSLAPGLKNTGELFF
TGTGCCAGCAGCTTAGCGCCGGGGCTCAAGAACACCGGGGAGCTGTTTTTT
>18|TRBD2|TRBJ2-1|TRBV6-2/TRBV6-3|many
CASSYTLESGGSYNEQFF
TGTGCCAGCAGTTACACCCTCGAGAGCGGGGGATCCTACAATGAGCAGTTCTTC
>14|-|TRBJ2-5|TRBV24-1|-
CATSDPGVEETQYF
TGTGCCACCAGTGATCCGGGAGTGGAAGAGACCCAGTACTTC